A single sample gave rise to the 12 T cell receptor beta chains below, sequenced in a study of cytotoxic CD8 clonotypes in ibrutinib-treated CLL. Data came from immunoSEQ multiplex PCR; TCRdb stores just in-frame clones and leaves some out. The sample records just over 200,000 clones, roughly 77% being singletons. The source was PBMCs, collected after 12 months of ibrutinib treatment. Source of these receptors: a human donor with chronic lymphocytic leukemia.

The chain carries TRBV4-3 and TRBJ2-7; D call uncertain. V was clipped by 0 bases and J by 0 bases, with 6 bases between them. Germline V gene data show CDR1 as LGHNA and CDR2 as YSLEER. CDR3 length: 14 residues. The CDR3 region has the DNA TGCGCCAGCAGCCAAGATGTGTTCTCCTACGAGCAGTACTTC. Its protein product is CASSQDVFSYEQYF.

This clone appeared a single time. The chain combines TRBV6-5 with TRBJ2-2; 7 bases line up with TRBD1. The CDR3 length is 14 residues. Germline V gene sequence: CDR1 MNHEY, CDR2 SVGAGI. V shed 5 bases, J shed 4 bases, and the junction held 4 bases outside the gene matches. CDR3 sequence reads: CASSRQGSTGELFF. The DNA for the CDR3 is TGTGCCAGCAGTAGACAGGGTAGCACCGGGGAGCTGTTTTTT.

This rearrangement joins TRBV6-5 to TRBJ1-2, with D possibly matching TRBD1 (6 bases). CDR1 and CDR2 (germline): MNHEY, SVGAGI. The CDR3 is made up of 14 amino acids. Trimming cost V 2 bases and J 4 bases, with 11 bases left between them. The CDR3 nucleotides read TGTGCCAGCAGTTACGACGGGGGCCCCTATGGCTACACCTTC. It yields the protein CASSYDGGPYGYTF.

This clone has just a few counts. CDR3 amino acids: CASTTGGGREQYF. CDR3 nucleotide sequence: TGTGCCAGCACTACGGGTGGGGGGCGCGAGCAGTACTTC. The gene calls are TRBV7-2 and TRBJ2-7, with D tentatively TRBD1 or TRBD2 (6 bases each). Germline V lookup: CDR1 SGHTA, CDR2 FQGNSA. The length of the CDR3 is 13 residues. V lost 7 bases and J 6 bases, leaving 16 bases between the germline ends.

This clone was counted a few times. This chain joins TRBV30 and TRBJ2-3; possibly TRBD2 for D (5 bases). Trimming shortened V by 4 bases and J by 1 base, and 9 bases separated the two germline ends. The CDR3 covers 13 residues. The germline gives CDR1 GTSNPN, CDR2 SVGIG (reference sequence). The CDR3 DNA follows: TGTGCCTGGAACGGGGAAGGCACAGATACGCAGTATTTT. It is translated as CAWNGEGTDTQYF.

This rearrangement joins TRBV25-1 to TRBJ1-1; D uncertain. Trimming removed 5 bases at V and 1 base at J, with 14 bases between. The CDR3 is 15 residues long. Per germline, CDR1 MGHDK and CDR2 SYGVNS. The CDR3 coding sequence is TGTGCCAGCAGTAGTGTCGGCTCTTGGAACACTGAAGCTTTCTTT. It translates to CASSSVGSWNTEAFF.

The chain is built from TRBV29-1 and TRBJ2-7; 10 bases are shared with TRBD1. Germline CDR1 and CDR2: SQVTM and ANQGSEA. This CDR3 has 15 residues. Trimming at V came to 1 base and at J to 3 bases, leaving 6 bases not matched to a gene. The CDR3 sequence: CSVEVVRDRGYEQYF. Written as DNA, the CDR3 is TGCAGCGTTGAAGTCGTCCGGGACAGGGGCTACGAGCAGTACTTC.

The chain employs TRBV5-1 and TRBJ1-1; no clear D. Germline-derived CDR1 and CDR2 are SGHRS and YFSETQ. Trimming took off 4 bases at V and 1 base at J, with 14 bases between the two ends. CDR3 length: 15 amino acids. The CDR3 coding sequence is TGCGCCAGCAGCGCTCCAACGGCAGGGAACACTGAAGCTTTCTTT. This sequence encodes CASSAPTAGNTEAFF.

In its sample, this clone was seen a few times. The genes are TRBV5-1 and TRBJ1-2; the match to TRBD1 covers 8 bases. The CDR3 covers 16 residues. Germline V gene lookup returns CDR1 SGHRS and CDR2 YFSETQ. Unmatched junction bases numbered 9, after V lost 4 bases and J lost 1 base. CDR3 DNA: TGCGCCAGCAGCCGCATCGACAGGGGAGATAACTATGGCTACACCTTC. Translated, it gives CASSRIDRGDNYGYTF.

A single count supports this clone. V and J are TRBV5-1 and TRBJ2-7; D may match TRBD1 or TRBD2 (5 bases each). The V gene's germline CDR1 is SGHRS and CDR2 YFSETQ. The CDR3 totals 14 residues. Trimming removed 7 bases from V and 2 bases from J, with 16 bases in between. The CDR3 nucleotides read TGCGCCAGCGCCGGGACCGCTACTACCTACGAGCAGTACTTC. It yields the protein CASAGTATTYEQYF.

This sequence joins TRBV6-5 and TRBJ2-7; TRBD1 or TRBD2 may be the D gene (5 bases each). Looked up from germline, CDR1 is MNHEY and CDR2 is SVGAGI. V dropped 7 bases and J dropped 2 bases, with 18 bases sitting between them. The CDR3 extends over 15 amino acids. The CDR3 nucleotides are TGTGCCAGCATCAAGTTAGGGACGGGACCCTACGAGCAGTACTTC. This encodes CASIKLGTGPYEQYF.

The chain joins TRBV14 to TRBJ1-3, with D maybe TRBD1 (6 bases). V was clipped by 4 bases and J by 4 bases, with 11 bases between them. This CDR3 has 14 amino acids. Germline V gene sequence: CDR1 SGHDN, CDR2 FVKESK. The chain's CDR3 is CASSLQGPGNTIYF. The CDR3, as DNA: TGTGCCAGCAGCCTACAGGGTCCCGGAAACACCATATATTTT.